These 16 T cell receptor beta chains came from one sample sequenced in a study of shared clonotypes between healthy human individuals. Some clones are missing from TCRdb's copy, which holds only in-frame ones; the method was immunoSEQ multiplex PCR. The data show 2 million to 2.5 million clones, with 90% to 96% seen just once and roughly 0.13% held by the top ten. The sequencing sample was made of naive CD4+ T cells sorted from blood. Noted subset: CD45RA+ positively selected. The receptors derive from a man between 18 and 29 years old in good health.

This chain links TRBV25-1 with TRBJ1-6, with a weak D call TRBD1 (5 bases). The V end was cut by 8 bases, the J end by 6 bases, with 14 bases between. The CDR3 is made up of 14 amino acids. The V gene's germline CDR1 is MGHDK and CDR2 SYGVNS. CDR3 loop: CASGRDHLNSPLHF. DNA for the CDR3: TGTGCCAGCGGCCGGGACCACCTTAATTCACCCCTCCACTTT.

Concerning this clone itself: Other DNA sequences in the same sample also yield this CDR3. This rearrangement joins TRBV5-1 to TRBJ1-6, with 8 bases matching TRBD1. Germline CDR1 SGHRS, CDR2 YFSETQ. There are 14 residues in the CDR3. V lost 2 bases to trimming and J lost 10 bases; unmatched junction nucleotides: 5. The CDR3 DNA follows: TGCGCCAGCAGCTTCGGGACAGGAGGGTCACCCCTCCACTTT. It yields the protein CASSFGTGGSPLHF.

This chain connects TRBV12-2 to TRBJ2-1; whether TRBD2, the table's D call, matches the DNA was not checked. TRBV12-2 is classified as a pseudogene. The CDR3 runs 15 residues. CDR3 nucleotides: TGTGCAAGTCGCTTGGCAGCGGGACACAACAATGAGCAGTTCTTC. Protein sequence: CASRLAAGHNNEQFF.

V and J are TRBV7-2 and TRBJ2-7; the D is unclear. In germline, CDR1 is SGHTA, CDR2 FQGNSA. V was clipped by 7 bases and J by 2 bases, with 12 bases between them. The CDR3 extends over 13 amino acids. CDR3 amino acids: CASTGPLTYEQYF. Written as DNA, the CDR3 is TGTGCCAGCACCGGGCCTTTAACCTACGAGCAGTACTTC.

Only one count was recorded for this clone. The chain recombines TRBV5-4 with TRBJ1-1; D may be TRBD1 (6 bases). The V and J ends lost 8 bases and 6 bases respectively, with 11 bases between them. CDR1 and CDR2 from the germline V gene are SGHNT and YYREEE (reference sequence). This CDR3 is built from 11 residues. CDR3 DNA sequence: TGTGCCAGTATACAGGGACCTGAAGCTTTCTTT. Amino acid sequence: CASIQGPEAFF.

CDR3 protein: CASSLGTGKSGKTYEQYF. The CDR3 region has the DNA TGTGCCAGCAGCCTAGGGACAGGGAAGTCGGGGAAGACCTACGAGCAGTACTTC. The chain recombines TRBV4-2 with TRBJ2-7; 9 bases agree with TRBD1. The CDR3 is 18 amino acids. Trimming removed 4 bases from V and 2 bases from J; junction bases left unmatched: 15. CDR1 and CDR2 from the germline V gene are LGHNA and YNFKEQ.

The rearrangement uses TRBV30 and TRBJ2-3; TRBD2 matches at 15 bases. This CDR3 is built from 17 residues. V gave up 5 bases and J gave up 3 bases; unmatched junction bases: 9. Germline loops: CDR1 GTSNPN, CDR2 SVGIG (reference sequence). Here the CDR3 reads CAWSGTSGRKRTDTQYF. The CDR3 DNA reads as TGTGCCTGGTCCGGGACTAGCGGGAGGAAGAGGACAGATACGCAGTATTTT.

The chain recombines TRBV27 with TRBJ2-7; maybe TRBD1 (6 bases). Germline CDR1 reads MNHEY; CDR2 reads SMNVEV (reference sequence). This CDR3 is 15 amino acids long. Trimming shortened V by 3 bases and J by 2 bases, and 14 bases separated the two germline ends. Here the CDR3 DNA reads TGTGCCAGCAGTTTCCGGGACACGTCCCCCTACGAGCAGTACTTC. Its translation is CASSFRDTSPYEQYF.

This clone has just one count. Other DNA sequences in the sample encode the same CDR3. This chain joins TRBV11-2 and TRBJ2-3; weak D call: TRBD2 (5 bases). The CDR3 runs 15 residues. The germline V gene has CDR1 SGHAT and CDR2 FQNNGV. V dropped 3 bases and J dropped 1 base, with 11 bases sitting between them. The CDR3 coding sequence is TGTGCCAGCAGCTTCACCGGAGGCGGCACAGATACGCAGTATTTT. Protein product: CASSFTGGGTDTQYF.

J is TRBJ2-7 and V is TRBV6-5; D call uncertain. The CDR3 has 13 residues. The V gene lost 5 bases and the J gene lost 5 bases, with 13 bases spanning the gap. The germline V gene encodes CDR1 MNHEY and CDR2 SVGAGI. CDR3 amino acids: CASSRYRTNEQYF. The CDR3 DNA reads TGTGCCAGCAGTCGGTATAGGACGAACGAGCAGTACTTC.

This chain joins TRBV27 and TRBJ2-3; 13 bases map to TRBD2. Germline CDR1 is MNHEY and CDR2 is SMNVEV (reference sequence). The CDR3 sequence is 15 residues long. The V segment lost 6 bases and the J segment 6 bases; nucleotides outside the gene matches: 6. The CDR3: CASRRLAGGLDTQYF. CDR3 in DNA: TGTGCCAGCAGAAGACTAGCGGGAGGTTTGGATACGCAGTATTTT.

This chain uses TRBV28 with TRBJ1-3; D not resolved. Germline CDR1 and CDR2: MDHEN and SYDVKM. The CDR3 runs 15 residues. Trimming removed 2 bases at V and 0 bases at J, with 8 bases between. CDR3 coding DNA: TGTGCCAGCAGTTTAGACACCTTCTCTGGAAACACCATATATTTT. This gives the protein CASSLDTFSGNTIYF.

This rearrangement joins TRBV27 to TRBJ2-3; D might be TRBD2 (5 bases). In germline, CDR1 is MNHEY, CDR2 SMNVEV (reference sequence). V lost 5 bases and J lost 8, with 20 bases in between. The CDR3 extends over 15 amino acids. CDR3 DNA: TGTGCCAGCAGTCCAGGAGGCCGGGTAATGAGTACGCAGTATTTT. Its protein product is CASSPGGRVMSTQYF.

V and J are TRBV28 and TRBJ1-1; no firm D call. V was cut by 6 bases and J by 2 bases, with 10 bases left in between. CDR3 length equals 13 residues. Germline V gene sequence: CDR1 MDHEN, CDR2 SYDVKM. The CDR3 reads CASRPTRNTEAFF. CDR3 nucleotide sequence: TGTGCCAGCAGGCCTACCCGAAACACTGAAGCTTTCTTT.

The chain is built from TRBV5-1 and TRBJ2-7, with 10 bases lining up with TRBD1. The germline gives CDR1 SGHRS, CDR2 YFSETQ. The CDR3 spans 14 residues. After removal of 4 bases from V and 3 bases from J, the junction contained 4 bases not matched to a gene. CDR3 loop: CASSQGDRGYEQYF. DNA for the CDR3: TGCGCCAGCAGCCAAGGGGACAGGGGCTACGAGCAGTACTTC.

The V gene is TRBV19, the J gene TRBJ1-1; D might be TRBD1 (6 bases). CDR3 size: 14 residues. Germline CDR1 and CDR2: LNHDA and SQIVND (reference sequence). Trimming left V 6 bases short and J 1 base short, with 12 bases between. CDR3 sequence: CASSRLGGNTEAFF. The CDR3 DNA reads TGTGCCAGTAGCAGACTAGGGGGGAACACTGAAGCTTTCTTT.